The next 13 T cell receptor beta chains were all read from a single sample in a study of metastatic and nonmetastatic thyroid tumors. Thyroid surgery had not been preceded by any treatment in any patient. With MiXCR, TCRdb reprocessed the PCR reads. Altogether around 30,000 clones are present, roughly a fifth being singletons, with the ten largest covering 7.5% to 9.5%. The sequenced sample consisted of blood. All receptors come from a female donor with papillary thyroid cancer or a benign thyroid nodule (not recorded which). Some clones in this sample may be carry-over from other donors' samples.

A note on this clone: Lacking the conserved final phenylalanine or tryptophan, this CDR3 likely reflects a read error. This rearrangement joins TRBV7-3 to TRBJ2-6; D gene ambiguous. Per germline, CDR1 SGHTA and CDR2 FQGTGA. The CDR3 spans 17 residues. V lost 6 bases and J 4 bases, leaving 19 bases between the germline ends. DNA of the CDR3: TGTGCCAGCAGAAGAATACAGCCCCAGTTCGGGGCCAACGTCCTGACTCTC. This gives the protein CASRRIQPQFGANVLTL.

The chain carries TRBV18 and TRBJ2-7; D is unresolved. CDR1 is KGHSH and CDR2 is LQKENI in the germline V gene. The V and J ends lost 3 bases and 1 base respectively, with 7 bases between them. The CDR3 is 13 residues long. Written as DNA, the CDR3 is TGTGCCAGCTCACCCGGAAGGTCCTACGAGCAGTACTTC. Protein product: CASSPGRSYEQYF. Full variable domain (remainder filled in from reference TRBV18 and TRBJ2-7): NAGVMQNPRHLVRRRGQEARLRCSPMKGHSHVYWYRQLPEEGLKFMVYLQKENIIDESGMPKERFSAEFPKEGPSILRIQQVVRGDSAAYFCASSPGRSYEQYFGPGTRLTVT.

The chain has TRBV11-2 and TRBJ2-2; 14 bases map to TRBD2. V was pared by 7 bases and J by 8 bases, with 9 bases of the junction left unmatched. Germline CDR1 SGHAT, CDR2 FQNNGV. This CDR3 comprises 16 residues. Here the CDR3 reads CASTSSGLAGVGELFF. In nucleotides, the CDR3 is TGTGCCAGCACCTCTTCGGGACTAGCGGGAGTTGGGGAGCTGTTTTTT.

This clone was observed at least ten times. This rearrangement joins TRBV28 to TRBJ1-1, with D unresolved. The V gene lost 6 bases and the J gene lost 1 base, with 12 bases spanning the gap. Per germline, CDR1 MDHEN and CDR2 SYDVKM. There are 14 residues in the CDR3. CDR3 sequence reads: CASRTPSENTEAFF. The CDR3 DNA reads as TGTGCCAGCAGAACCCCCTCAGAGAACACTGAAGCTTTCTTT.

The chain combines TRBV4-1 with TRBJ2-7, with 10 bases fitting TRBD1. Germline trimming cut 4 bases from V and 7 bases from J; bases unmatched to any gene: 7. This CDR3 contains 14 residues. Per the germline V gene, CDR1 is MGHRA and CDR2 is YSYEKL. This chain's CDR3 is CASSPGQGLREQYF. The CDR3, as DNA: TGCGCCAGCAGCCCGGGACAGGGGCTTCGAGAGCAGTACTTC.

This clone has at least ten counts. The chain combines TRBV6-1 with TRBJ1-1; D is unresolved. The CDR3 sequence is 13 residues long. Germline CDR1 MNHNS, CDR2 SASEGT. Trimming stripped 6 bases from V and 3 bases from J, with 11 bases between. The CDR3 DNA sequence: TGTGCCAGCAGGAGGGATCAGGACACTGAAGCTTTCTTT. Its protein product is CASRRDQDTEAFF.

Ten or more counts support this clone. This sequence joins TRBV12-3 or TRBV12-4 and TRBJ1-3; D possibly corresponds to TRBD1 (5 bases). Trimming left V 6 bases short and J 2 bases short, with 11 bases between. The CDR3 loop spans 14 amino acids. The CDR3 DNA sequence: TGTGCCAGCAGCCAGGGATTTGCTGGAAACACCATATATTTT. Residues: CASSQGFAGNTIYF.

This clone was counted at least ten times. The J gene is TRBJ2-1, the V gene TRBV11-3; D remains ambiguous. Trimming shortened V by 6 bases and J by 6 bases, and 9 bases separated the two germline ends. Germline lookup yields CDR1 SGHNT and CDR2 YENEEA. The CDR3 runs 12 residues. The CDR3 region has the DNA TGTGCCAGCAGAGGTCAGACCAATGAGCAGTTCTTC. This codes for CASRGQTNEQFF.

In the case of this clone: Relative to the germline gene, one junction end is altered; a read error may explain this. V gene TRBV20-1 combines with J gene TRBJ2-3, with D possibly TRBD2 on 6 matching bases. This CDR3 comprises 16 residues. Germline assignment: CDR1 DFQATT and CDR2 SNEGSKA (reference sequence). Here the CDR3 reads CSASPPGSGPTDTRYF. The CDR3 DNA follows: TGCAGTGCTAGCCCCCCTGGTAGCGGCCCAACAGATACGCGGTATTTT.

This clone has ten or more counts. With a much larger clone just one base away, this may be a read error. The rearrangement uses TRBV5-5 and TRBJ1-6; perhaps TRBD1 as D (5 bases). There are 16 residues in the CDR3. Per germline, CDR1 SGHKS and CDR2 YYEKEE (reference sequence). Trimming took 3 bases from V and 10 from J, leaving 20 bases between them. CDR3: CASSSEPNRSNSPLHF. The CDR3 region has the DNA TGTGCCAGCAGCTCTGAACCCAACAGGTCTAACTCACCCCTCCACTTT.

This chain links TRBV11-3 with TRBJ2-7, with D possibly being TRBD1 (6 bases). This CDR3 is built from 16 residues. Germline V gene lookup returns CDR1 SGHNT and CDR2 YENEEA. Trimming left V 4 bases short and J 4 bases short, with 20 bases between. The CDR3 DNA sequence: TGTGCCAGCAGCTCGAACCGGGTGTGGGGGCCTTACGAGCAGTACTTC. Protein: CASSSNRVWGPYEQYF.

This clone was found many times. V is TRBV12-3 or TRBV12-4 and J is TRBJ2-1; the D gene is possibly TRBD2 (6 bases). CDR3 size: 14 residues. V was pared by 6 bases and J by 5 bases, with 14 bases between. The CDR3 DNA reads TGTGCCAGCAGCGTTTGGAGGGAAAACAATGAGCAGTTCTTC. The encoded protein is CASSVWRENNEQFF.

The V gene is TRBV6-7, the J gene TRBJ1-6; D is possibly TRBD1 (5 bases). TRBV6-7 has ORF status, its function being uncertain. The germline V and J ends were trimmed by 2 bases and 6 bases, with 14 bases remaining between them. This CDR3 spans 16 amino acids. The CDR3 DNA reads as TGTGCCAGCAGTTACGAGAGGGACGCGGGTAATTCACCCCTCCACTTT. Its translation is CASSYERDAGNSPLHF.